This T cell receptor (beta chain) was profiled in a study of blood T cells in healthy people across ages. Germline lookup yields CDR1 SEHNR and CDR2 FQNEAQ (reference sequence). The CDR3 has 12 residues. Trimming shortened V by 2 bases and J by 5 bases, and 6 bases separated the two germline ends. Alongside a J-beta primer mix, a sample-barcoded 5' primer served in a second PCR lasting about 7 to 12 cycles. Researchers report that a template-switch adaptor with 12 random nucleotides tagged each cDNA molecule. MiXCR, run by TCRdb on the 5' RACE reads, gives a single entry per CDR3 protein. The sample lists 650,000 to 800,000 distinct CDR3 sequences, 40% to 50% occurring once.

The specimen was blood. V and J are TRBV7-9 and TRBJ2-5, with D uncertain. This TCR was sampled from a man between 60 and 70 years old in good health. CDR3 coding DNA: TGTGCCAGCAGCTTAATGTTCGAGACCCAGTACTTC. Its protein product is CASSLMFETQYF.